This T cell receptor beta chain was identified in a study of T cell responses to AZD1222 COVID-19 vaccine. This table comes from immunoSEQ multiplex PCR, and its TCRdb copy is limited to in-frame clones, with some not included. The data contain about 37,000 clones, just over 85% of them singletons. Trimming shortened V by 3 bases and J by 5 bases, and 10 bases separated the two germline ends. CDR1 is DFQATT and CDR2 is SNEGSKA in the germline V gene (reference sequence). The CDR3 contains 12 residues. This receptor was identified in an adult who received the AZD1222 COVID-19 vaccine. Sequenced material: peripheral blood, taken 28 days after the second AZD1222 dose. The chain employs TRBV20-1 and TRBJ1-2; D is possibly TRBD1 (6 bases). This CDR3 reads CSASKQGYGYTF. For the CDR3, the DNA is TGCAGTGCTAGTAAACAGGGTTATGGCTACACCTTC.